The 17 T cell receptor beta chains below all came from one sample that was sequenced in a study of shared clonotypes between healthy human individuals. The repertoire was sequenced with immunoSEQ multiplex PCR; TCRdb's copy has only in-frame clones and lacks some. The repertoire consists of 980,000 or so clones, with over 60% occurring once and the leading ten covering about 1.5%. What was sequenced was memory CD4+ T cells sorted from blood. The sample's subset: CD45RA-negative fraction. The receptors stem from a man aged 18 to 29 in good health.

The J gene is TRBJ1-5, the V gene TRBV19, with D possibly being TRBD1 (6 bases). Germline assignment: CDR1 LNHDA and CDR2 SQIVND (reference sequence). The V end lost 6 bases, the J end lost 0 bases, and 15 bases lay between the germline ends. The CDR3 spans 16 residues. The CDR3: CASSLGQTRSNQPQHF. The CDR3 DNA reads TGTGCCAGTAGCCTCGGACAGACCCGTAGCAATCAGCCCCAGCATTTT. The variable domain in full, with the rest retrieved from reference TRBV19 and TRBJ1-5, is DGGITQSPKYLFRKEGQNVTLSCEQNLNHDAMYWYRQDPGQGLRLIYYSQIVNDFQKGDIAEGYSVSREKKESFPLTVTSAQKNPTAFYLCASSLGQTRSNQPQHFGDGTRLSIL.

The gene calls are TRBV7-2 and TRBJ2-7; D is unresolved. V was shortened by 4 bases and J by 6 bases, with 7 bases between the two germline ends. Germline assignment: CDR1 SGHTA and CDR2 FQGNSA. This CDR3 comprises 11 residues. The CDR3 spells CASSSKSEQYF. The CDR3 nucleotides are TGTGCCAGCAGCTCCAAGAGCGAGCAGTACTTC.

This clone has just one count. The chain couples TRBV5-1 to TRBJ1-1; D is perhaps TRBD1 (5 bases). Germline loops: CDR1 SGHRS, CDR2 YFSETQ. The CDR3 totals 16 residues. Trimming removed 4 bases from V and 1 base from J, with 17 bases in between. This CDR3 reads CASSAGLLRGNTEAFF. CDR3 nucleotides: TGCGCCAGCAGCGCGGGACTCTTAAGGGGGAACACTGAAGCTTTCTTT.

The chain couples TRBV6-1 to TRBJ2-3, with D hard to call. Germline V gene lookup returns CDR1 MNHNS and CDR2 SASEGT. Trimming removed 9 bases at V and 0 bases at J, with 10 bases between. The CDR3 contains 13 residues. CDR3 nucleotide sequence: TGTGCCAGTGGGCTGAGTAGCACAGATACGCAGTATTTT. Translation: CASGLSSTDTQYF.

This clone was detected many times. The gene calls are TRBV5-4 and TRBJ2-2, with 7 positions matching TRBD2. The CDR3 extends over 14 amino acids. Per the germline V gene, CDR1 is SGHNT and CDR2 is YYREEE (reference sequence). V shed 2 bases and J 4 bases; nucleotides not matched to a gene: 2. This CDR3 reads CASSFGGSTGELFF. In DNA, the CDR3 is TGTGCCAGCAGCTTCGGGGGGAGCACCGGGGAGCTGTTTTTT.

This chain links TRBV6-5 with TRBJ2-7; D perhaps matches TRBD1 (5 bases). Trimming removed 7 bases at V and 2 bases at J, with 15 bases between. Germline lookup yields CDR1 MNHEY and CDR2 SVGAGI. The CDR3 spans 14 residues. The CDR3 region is CASNPWGGPYEQYF. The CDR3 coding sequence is TGTGCCAGCAACCCCTGGGGCGGCCCCTACGAGCAGTACTTC.

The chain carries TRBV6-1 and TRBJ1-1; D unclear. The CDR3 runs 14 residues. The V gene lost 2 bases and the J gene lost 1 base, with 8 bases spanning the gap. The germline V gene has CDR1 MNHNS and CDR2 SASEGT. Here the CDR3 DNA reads TGTGCCAGCAGTGAACATCCGGGGAACACTGAAGCTTTCTTT. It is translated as CASSEHPGNTEAFF.

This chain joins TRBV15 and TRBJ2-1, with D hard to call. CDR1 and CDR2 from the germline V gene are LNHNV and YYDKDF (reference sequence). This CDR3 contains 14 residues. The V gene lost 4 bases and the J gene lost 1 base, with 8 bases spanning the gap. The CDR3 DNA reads TGTGCCACCAGCAATCAAGTGTCCTACAATGAGCAGTTCTTC. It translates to CATSNQVSYNEQFF.

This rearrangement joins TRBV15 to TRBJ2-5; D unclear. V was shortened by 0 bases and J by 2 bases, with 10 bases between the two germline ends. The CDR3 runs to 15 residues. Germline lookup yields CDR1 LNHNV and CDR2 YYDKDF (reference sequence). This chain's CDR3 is CATSRDTGEQETQYF. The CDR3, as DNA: TGTGCCACCAGCAGAGATACTGGAGAGCAAGAGACCCAGTACTTC.

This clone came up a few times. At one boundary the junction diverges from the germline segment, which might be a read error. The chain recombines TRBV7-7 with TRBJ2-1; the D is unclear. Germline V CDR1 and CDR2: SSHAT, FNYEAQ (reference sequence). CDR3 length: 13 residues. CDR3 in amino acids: CASSLEASYEQFF. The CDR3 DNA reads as TGTGCTAGCAGCTTAGAGGCGAGCTATGAGCAGTTCTTC.

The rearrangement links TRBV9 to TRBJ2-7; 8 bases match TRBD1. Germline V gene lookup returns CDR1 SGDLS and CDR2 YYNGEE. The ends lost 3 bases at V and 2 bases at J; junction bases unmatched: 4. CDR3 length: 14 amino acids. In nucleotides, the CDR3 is TGTGCCAGCAGCGGTCGACAGGGGACCTACGAGCAGTACTTC. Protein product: CASSGRQGTYEQYF. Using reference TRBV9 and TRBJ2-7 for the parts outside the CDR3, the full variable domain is DSGVTQTPKHLITATGQRVTLRCSPRSGDLSVYWYQQSLDQGLQFLIQYYNGEERAKGNILERFSAQQFPDLHSELNLSSLELGDSALYFCASSGRQGTYEQYFGPGTRLTVT.

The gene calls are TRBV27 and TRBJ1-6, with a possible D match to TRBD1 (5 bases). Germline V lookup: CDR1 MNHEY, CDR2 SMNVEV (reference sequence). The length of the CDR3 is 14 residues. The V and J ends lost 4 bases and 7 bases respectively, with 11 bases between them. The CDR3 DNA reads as TGTGCCAGCAGTTCGGGACCACCGAATTCACCCCTCCACTTT. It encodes CASSSGPPNSPLHF.

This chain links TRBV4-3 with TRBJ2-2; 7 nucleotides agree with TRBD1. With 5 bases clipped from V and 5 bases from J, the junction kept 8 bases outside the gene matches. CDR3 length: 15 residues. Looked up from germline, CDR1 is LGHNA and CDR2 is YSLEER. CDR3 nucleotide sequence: TGCGCCAGCAGCTTCCGGACAGGCGGGACCGGGGAGCTGTTTTTT. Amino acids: CASSFRTGGTGELFF.

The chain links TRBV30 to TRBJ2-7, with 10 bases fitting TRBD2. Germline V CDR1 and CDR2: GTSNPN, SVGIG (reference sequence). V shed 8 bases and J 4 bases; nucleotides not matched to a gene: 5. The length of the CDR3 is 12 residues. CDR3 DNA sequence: TGTGCCGGAGCGGGAGGGACATACGAGCAGTACTTC. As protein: CAGAGGTYEQYF.

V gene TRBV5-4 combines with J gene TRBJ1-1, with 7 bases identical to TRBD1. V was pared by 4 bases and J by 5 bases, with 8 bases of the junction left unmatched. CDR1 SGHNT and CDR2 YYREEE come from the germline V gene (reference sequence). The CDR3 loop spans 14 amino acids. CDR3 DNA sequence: TGTGCCAGCAGCGGGGGAGGGGGCCGAACTGAAGCTTTCTTT. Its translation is CASSGGGGRTEAFF.

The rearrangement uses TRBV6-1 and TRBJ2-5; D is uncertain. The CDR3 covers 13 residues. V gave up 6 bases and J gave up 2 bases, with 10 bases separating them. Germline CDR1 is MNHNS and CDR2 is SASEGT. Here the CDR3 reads CASSNLEQETQYF. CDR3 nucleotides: TGTGCCAGCAGCAACCTAGAACAAGAGACCCAGTACTTC.

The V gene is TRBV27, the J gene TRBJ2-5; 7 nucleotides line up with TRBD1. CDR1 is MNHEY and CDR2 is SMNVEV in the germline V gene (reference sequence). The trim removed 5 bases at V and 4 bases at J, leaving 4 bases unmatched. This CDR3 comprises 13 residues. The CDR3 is CASSRQGLETQYF. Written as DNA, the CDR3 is TGTGCCAGCAGTCGACAGGGTTTAGAGACCCAGTACTTC.